The 8 T cell receptor beta chains in this list originate from one sample, sequenced in a study of T cell responses to AZD1222 COVID-19 vaccine. TCRdb's copy holds only in-frame clones and misses some; the assay was immunoSEQ multiplex PCR. This table holds tens of thousands of clones, over 75% found once. Sample: peripheral blood, taken 28 days after the second AZD1222 dose. The receptors originated from an adult who received the AZD1222 COVID-19 vaccine.

J is TRBJ2-5 and V is TRBV7-2; D ambiguous. CDR3 length: 15 amino acids. CDR1 is SGHTA and CDR2 is FQGNSA in the germline V gene. V was cut by 3 bases and J by 3 bases, with 14 bases left in between. The CDR3 DNA reads as TGTGCCAGCAGCTTGATGACAAATACCAAAGAGACCCAGTACTTC. Its translation is CASSLMTNTKETQYF.

This chain links TRBV9 with TRBJ2-1; perhaps TRBD2 as D (6 bases). V lost 0 bases to trimming and J lost 6 bases, with 10 bases between them. CDR1 is SGDLS and CDR2 is YYNGEE in the germline V gene. This CDR3 contains 14 residues. CDR3 sequence: CASSVAGVGNEQFF. In DNA form, the CDR3 reads TGTGCCAGCAGCGTAGCGGGAGTGGGCAATGAGCAGTTCTTC. Drawing the rest from reference TRBV9 and TRBJ2-1, the complete variable domain is DSGVTQTPKHLITATGQRVTLRCSPRSGDLSVYWYQQSLDQGLQFLIQYYNGEERAKGNILERFSAQQFPDLHSELNLSSLELGDSALYFCASSVAGVGNEQFFGPGTRLTVL.

The V and J genes are TRBV28 and TRBJ1-6; D uncertain. There are 15 residues in the CDR3. V lost 5 bases to trimming and J lost 6 bases, with 14 bases between them. From germline, CDR1 is MDHEN and CDR2 SYDVKM. CDR3 bases: TGTGCCAGCAGTGCCCCGGGAGTCGGTAATTCACCCCTCCACTTT. Encoded protein: CASSAPGVGNSPLHF. The full variable domain, in which reference TRBV28 and TRBJ1-6 provide the parts outside the CDR3, is DVKVTQSSRYLVKRTGEKVFLECVQDMDHENMFWYRQDPGLGLRLIYFSYDVKMKEKGDIPEGYSVSREKKERFSLILESASTNQTSMYLCASSAPGVGNSPLHFGNGTRLTVT.

This clone was seen just once. This chain joins TRBV29-1 and TRBJ2-1, with TRBD2 identical over 10 bases. With V trimmed by 4 bases and J by 6 bases, 6 bases remained unmatched. CDR1 is SQVTM and CDR2 is ANQGSEA in the germline V gene. There are 14 residues in the CDR3. The CDR3 reads CSVGIAGGPNEQFF. CDR3 DNA: TGCAGCGTTGGTATAGCGGGAGGTCCCAATGAGCAGTTCTTC.

The genes are TRBV7-2 and TRBJ2-3, with a tentative D call TRBD1 (6 bases). The CDR3 spans 15 residues. Trimming left V 2 bases short and J 4 bases short, with 13 bases between. Germline V gene lookup returns CDR1 SGHTA and CDR2 FQGNSA. The CDR3 DNA reads TGTGCCAGCAGCTTAAGGGGGTCGACCCCAGATACGCAGTATTTT. Translating it yields CASSLRGSTPDTQYF.

This chain connects TRBV5-1 to TRBJ2-7; 15 bases map to TRBD2. Germline CDR1 and CDR2: SGHRS and YFSETQ. The CDR3 covers 17 residues. The ends lost 3 bases at V and 0 bases at J; junction bases unmatched: 4. CDR3 nucleotides: TGCGCCAGCAGCTCGGGACTAGCGGGAGGTTTCTCCTACGAGCAGTACTTC. It yields the protein CASSSGLAGGFSYEQYF.

The sample holds a few counts of this clone. The chain joins TRBV7-9 to TRBJ1-6; tentative D call: TRBD1 (5 bases). V was trimmed by 0 bases and J by 5 bases, leaving 8 bases between them. This CDR3 region has 15 residues. Germline values: CDR1 SEHNR, CDR2 FQNEAQ (reference sequence). CDR3 protein: CASSLAVTDNSPLHF. The CDR3 DNA follows: TGTGCCAGCAGCTTAGCGGTGACAGATAATTCACCCCTCCACTTT.

The chain has TRBV5-1 and TRBJ1-1; 8 bases fit TRBD1. Germline CDR1 and CDR2: SGHRS and YFSETQ. Unmatched junction bases numbered 5, after V lost 0 bases and J lost 4 bases. The CDR3 has 15 amino acids. The CDR3 here is CASSLGTGQVTEAFF. The CDR3, as DNA: TGCGCCAGCAGCTTGGGGACAGGGCAGGTCACTGAAGCTTTCTTT.